The clone carrying this T cell receptor (beta chain) was observed at least ten times. This record belongs to a study of T cells in Graves' hyperthyroidism and ophthalmopathy. Germline V lookup: CDR1 SGDLS, CDR2 YYNGEE. Trimming left V 0 bases short and J 3 bases short, with 10 bases between. The CDR3 is 14 residues long. Amplified TCR beta CDR3 regions derived from RNA transcripts. The primer set for the first-round RT-PCR of the TCR CDR3 was HTBI. Via MiXCR, TCRdb re-called the multiplex PCR reads, giving one row per CDR3 protein. Here the sample spans about 200,000 distinct CDR3 sequences, around 17% being singletons.

The specimen sequenced was blood. The chain joins TRBV9 to TRBJ2-7; unclear D gene. The TCR sequence derives from a man aged 40-49 years with Graves' hyperthyroidism. The CDR3: CASSVGGAFYEQYF. The CDR3 region has the DNA TGTGCCAGCAGCGTAGGTGGCGCCTTCTACGAGCAGTACTTC.